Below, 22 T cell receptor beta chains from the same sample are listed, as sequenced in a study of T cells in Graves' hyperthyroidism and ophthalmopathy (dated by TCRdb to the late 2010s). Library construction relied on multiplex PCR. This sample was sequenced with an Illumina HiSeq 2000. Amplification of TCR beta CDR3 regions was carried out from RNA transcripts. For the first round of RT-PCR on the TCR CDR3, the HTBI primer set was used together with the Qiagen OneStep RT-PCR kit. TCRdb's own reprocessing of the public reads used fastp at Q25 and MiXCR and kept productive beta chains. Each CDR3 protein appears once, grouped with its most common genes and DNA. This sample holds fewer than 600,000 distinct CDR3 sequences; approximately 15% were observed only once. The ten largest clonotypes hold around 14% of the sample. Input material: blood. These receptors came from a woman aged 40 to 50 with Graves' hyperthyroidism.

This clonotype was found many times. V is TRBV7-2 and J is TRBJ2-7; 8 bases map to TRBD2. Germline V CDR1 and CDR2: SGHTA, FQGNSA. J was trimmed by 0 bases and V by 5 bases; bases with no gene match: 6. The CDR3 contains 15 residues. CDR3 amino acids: CASSPSGLSSYEQYF. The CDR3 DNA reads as TGTGCCAGCAGCCCTAGCGGGCTAAGCTCCTACGAGCAGTACTTC.

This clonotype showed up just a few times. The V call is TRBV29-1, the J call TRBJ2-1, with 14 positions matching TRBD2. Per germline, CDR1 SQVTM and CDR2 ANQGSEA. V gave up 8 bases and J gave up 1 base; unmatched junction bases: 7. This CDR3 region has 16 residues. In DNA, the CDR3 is TGCAGCTCGAAGGGACTAGCGGGAGTGTCCTACAATGAGCAGTTCTTC. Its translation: CSSKGLAGVSYNEQFF.

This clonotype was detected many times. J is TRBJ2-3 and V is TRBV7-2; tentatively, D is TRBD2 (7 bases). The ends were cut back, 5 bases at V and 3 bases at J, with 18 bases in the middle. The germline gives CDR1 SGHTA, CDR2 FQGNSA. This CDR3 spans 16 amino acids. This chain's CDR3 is CASSPTGGLGTDTQYF. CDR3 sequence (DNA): TGTGCCAGCAGCCCAACGGGGGGCTTGGGGACAGATACGCAGTATTTT. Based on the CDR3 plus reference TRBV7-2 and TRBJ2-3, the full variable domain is GAGVSQSPSNKVTEKGKDVELRCDPISGHTALYWYRQSLGQGLEFLIYFQGNSAPDKSGLPSDRFSAERTGGSVSTLTIQRTQQEDSAVYLCASSPTGGLGTDTQYFGPGTRLTVL.

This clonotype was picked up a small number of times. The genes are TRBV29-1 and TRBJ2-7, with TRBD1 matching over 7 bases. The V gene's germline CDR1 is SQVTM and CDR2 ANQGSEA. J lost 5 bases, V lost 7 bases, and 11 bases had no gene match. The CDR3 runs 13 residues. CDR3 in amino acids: CSATDRDPNEQYF. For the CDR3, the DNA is TGCAGCGCTACAGACAGGGATCCCAACGAGCAGTACTTC.

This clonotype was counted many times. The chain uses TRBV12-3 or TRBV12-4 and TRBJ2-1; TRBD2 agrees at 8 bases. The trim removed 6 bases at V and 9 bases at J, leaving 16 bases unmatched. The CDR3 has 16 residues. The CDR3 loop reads CASSPLSGGRRGEQFF. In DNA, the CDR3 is TGTGCCAGCAGCCCTCTTTCCGGCGGGAGGAGAGGTGAGCAGTTCTTC.

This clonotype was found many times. In nucleotides, the CDR3 is TGTGCCAGCAGTCAGGGTTTGGGGGCCAACGTCCTGACTTTC. Protein: CASSQGLGANVLTF. The chain uses TRBV6-1 and TRBJ2-6; a weak D match, TRBD1 (5 bases). The ends were cut back, 5 bases at V and 4 bases at J, with 9 bases in the middle. From germline, CDR1 is MNHNS and CDR2 SASEGT. CDR3 length: 14 amino acids.

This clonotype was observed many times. The CDR3 DNA reads as TGTGCCAGCAGAGAGAGGGGCAATCAGCCCCAGCATTTT. Its protein is CASRERGNQPQHF. The chain links TRBV2 to TRBJ1-5; D ambiguous. CDR1 is SNHLY and CDR2 is FYNNEI in the germline V gene. Trimming removed 6 bases at V and 2 bases at J, with 8 bases between. The CDR3 runs 13 residues.

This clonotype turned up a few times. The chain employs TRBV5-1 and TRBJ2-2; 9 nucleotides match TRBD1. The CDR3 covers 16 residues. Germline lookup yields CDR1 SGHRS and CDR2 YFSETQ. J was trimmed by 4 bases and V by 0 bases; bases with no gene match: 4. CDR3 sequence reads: CASSLGTGEGTGELFF. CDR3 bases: TGCGCCAGCAGCTTGGGGACAGGGGAAGGCACCGGGGAGCTGTTTTTT.

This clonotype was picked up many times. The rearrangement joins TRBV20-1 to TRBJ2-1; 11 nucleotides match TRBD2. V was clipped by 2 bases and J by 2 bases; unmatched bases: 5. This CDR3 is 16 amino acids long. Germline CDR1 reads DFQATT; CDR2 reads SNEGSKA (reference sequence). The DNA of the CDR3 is TGCAGTGCTAGATCGACTAGCGGGACCCCCTACAATGAGCAGTTCTTC. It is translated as CSARSTSGTPYNEQFF.

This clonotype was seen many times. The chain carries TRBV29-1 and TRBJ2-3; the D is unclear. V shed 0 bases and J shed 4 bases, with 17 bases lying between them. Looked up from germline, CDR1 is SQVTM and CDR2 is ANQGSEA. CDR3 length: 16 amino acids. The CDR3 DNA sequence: TGCAGCGTTGAAGATCGTGCTAGGGCGCTCCCAGATACGCAGTATTTT. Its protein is CSVEDRARALPDTQYF.

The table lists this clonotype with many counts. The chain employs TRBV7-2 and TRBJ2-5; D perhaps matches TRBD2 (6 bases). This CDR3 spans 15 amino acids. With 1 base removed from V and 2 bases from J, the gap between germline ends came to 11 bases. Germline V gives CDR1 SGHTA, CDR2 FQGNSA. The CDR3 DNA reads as TGTGCCAGCAGCTTAGGGCTAGCGCCTCAAGAGACCCAGTACTTC. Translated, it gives CASSLGLAPQETQYF.

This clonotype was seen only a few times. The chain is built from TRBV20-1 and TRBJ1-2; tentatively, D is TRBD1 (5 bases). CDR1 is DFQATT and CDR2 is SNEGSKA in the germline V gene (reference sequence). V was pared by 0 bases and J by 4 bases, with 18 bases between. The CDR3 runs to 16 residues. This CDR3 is CSARDPWGGGFYGYTF. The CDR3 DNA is TGCAGTGCTAGAGACCCATGGGGTGGGGGGTTCTATGGCTACACCTTC.

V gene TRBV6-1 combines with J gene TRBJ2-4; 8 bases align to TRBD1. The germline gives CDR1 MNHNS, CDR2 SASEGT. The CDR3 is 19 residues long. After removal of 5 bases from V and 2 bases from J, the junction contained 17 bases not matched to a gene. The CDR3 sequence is CASSSTGGESRFTKNIQYF. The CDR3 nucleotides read TGTGCCAGCAGTTCCACAGGGGGAGAGTCCCGTTTTACCAAAAACATTCAGTACTTC.

This CDR3 is CASSLKYPVFGYTF. The CDR3 coding sequence is TGTGCCAGCAGTCTCAAGTACCCTGTCTTCGGCTACACCTTC. V gene TRBV27 combines with J gene TRBJ1-2; D gene ambiguous. Germline values: CDR1 MNHEY, CDR2 SMNVEV (reference sequence). CDR3 length: 14 residues. The V gene lost 5 bases and the J gene lost 8 bases, with 18 bases spanning the gap.

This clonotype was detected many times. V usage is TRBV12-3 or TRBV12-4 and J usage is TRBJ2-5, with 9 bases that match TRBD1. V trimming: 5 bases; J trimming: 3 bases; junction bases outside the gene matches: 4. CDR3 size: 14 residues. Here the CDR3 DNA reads TGTGCCAGCAGTAGGACAGGGGCCGAAGAGACCCAGTACTTC. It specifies CASSRTGAEETQYF.

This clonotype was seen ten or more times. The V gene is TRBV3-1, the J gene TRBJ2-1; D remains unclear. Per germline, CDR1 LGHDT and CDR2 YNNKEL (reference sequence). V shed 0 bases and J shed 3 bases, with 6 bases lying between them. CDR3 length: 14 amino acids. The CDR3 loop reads CASSQEWGYNEQFF. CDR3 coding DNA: TGTGCCAGCAGCCAAGAGTGGGGCTACAATGAGCAGTTCTTC.

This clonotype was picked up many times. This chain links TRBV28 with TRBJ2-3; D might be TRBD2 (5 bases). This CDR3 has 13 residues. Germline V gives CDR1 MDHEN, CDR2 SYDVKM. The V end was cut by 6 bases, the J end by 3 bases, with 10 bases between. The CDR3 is CASRLRGTDTQYF. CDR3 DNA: TGTGCCAGCAGGCTTCGGGGTACAGATACGCAGTATTTT.

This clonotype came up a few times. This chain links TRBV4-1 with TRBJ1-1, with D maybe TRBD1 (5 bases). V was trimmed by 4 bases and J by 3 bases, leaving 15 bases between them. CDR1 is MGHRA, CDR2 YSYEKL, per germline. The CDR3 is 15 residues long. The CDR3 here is CASSRGPGADTEAFF. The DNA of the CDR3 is TGCGCCAGCAGCCGGGGACCCGGGGCCGACACTGAAGCTTTCTTT.

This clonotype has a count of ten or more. As DNA, the CDR3 is TGCAGTGCTTACGCACCGGGACTCACCAGCACAGATACGCAGTATTTT. This translates into CSAYAPGLTSTDTQYF. This rearrangement joins TRBV20-1 to TRBJ2-3; D might be TRBD2 (6 bases). This CDR3 is 16 amino acids long. The V gene's germline CDR1 is DFQATT and CDR2 SNEGSKA (reference sequence). V was clipped by 5 bases and J by 0 bases, with 18 bases between them.

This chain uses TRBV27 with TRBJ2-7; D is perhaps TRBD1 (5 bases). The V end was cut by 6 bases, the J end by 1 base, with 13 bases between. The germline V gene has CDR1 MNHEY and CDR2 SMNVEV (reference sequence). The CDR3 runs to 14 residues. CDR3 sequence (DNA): TGTGCCAGCAGGGGCGGTGGGGCGTCCTACGAGCAGTACTTC. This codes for CASRGGGASYEQYF.

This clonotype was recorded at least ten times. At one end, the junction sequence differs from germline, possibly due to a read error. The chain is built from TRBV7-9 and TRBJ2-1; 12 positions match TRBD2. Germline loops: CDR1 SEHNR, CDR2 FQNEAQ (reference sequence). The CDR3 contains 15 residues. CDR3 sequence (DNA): TGTGCCAGCAGCCTAGCGGGAGGGCCGGGAAATGAGCAGTTCTTC. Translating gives CASSLAGGPGNEQFF. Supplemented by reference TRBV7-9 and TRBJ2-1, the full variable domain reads DTGVSQNPRHKITKRGQNVTFRCDPISEHNRLYWYRQTLGQGPEFLTYFQNEAQLEKSRLLSDRFSAERPKGSFSTLEIQRTEQGDSAMYLCASSLAGGPGNEQFFGPGTRLTVL.

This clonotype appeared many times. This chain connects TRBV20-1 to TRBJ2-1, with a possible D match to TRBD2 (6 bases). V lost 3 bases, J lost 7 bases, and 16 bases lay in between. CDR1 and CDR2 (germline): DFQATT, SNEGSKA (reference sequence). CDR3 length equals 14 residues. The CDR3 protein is CSASGSVGTNEQFF. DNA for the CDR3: TGCAGTGCTAGCGGGAGTGTGGGTACGAATGAGCAGTTCTTC.